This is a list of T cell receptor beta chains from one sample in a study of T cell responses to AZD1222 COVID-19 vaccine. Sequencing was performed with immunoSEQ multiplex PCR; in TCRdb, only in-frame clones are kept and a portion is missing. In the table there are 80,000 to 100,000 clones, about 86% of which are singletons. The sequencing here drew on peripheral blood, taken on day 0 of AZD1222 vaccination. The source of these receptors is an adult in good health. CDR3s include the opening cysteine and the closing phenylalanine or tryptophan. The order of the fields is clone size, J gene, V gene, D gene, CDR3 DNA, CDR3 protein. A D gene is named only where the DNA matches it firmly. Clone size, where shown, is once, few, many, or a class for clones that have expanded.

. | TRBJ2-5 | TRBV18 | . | TGTGCCAGCTCACCACGTGTCGGTTTAGGGGAGACCCAGTACTTC | CASSPRVGLGETQYF
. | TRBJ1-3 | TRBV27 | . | TGTGCCAGCAGGTCACAGGGAAACACCATATATTTT | CASRSQGNTIYF
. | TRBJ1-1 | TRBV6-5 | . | TGTGCCAGCAGTTACGGGACGGAGGTATTCTTT | CASSYGTEVFF
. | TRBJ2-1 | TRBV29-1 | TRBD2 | TGCAGCGTCCGAAAGAGCGGGAGGGCCGAGGATGAGCAGTTCTTC | CSVRKSGRAEDEQFF
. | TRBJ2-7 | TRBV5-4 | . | TGTGCCAGCAGCTTGGTTGGTTCCTACGAGCAGTACTTC | CASSLVGSYEQYF
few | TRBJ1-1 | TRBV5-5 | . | TGTGCCAGCAGCTTTGACAGGCACACTGAAGCTTTCTTT | CASSFDRHTEAFF
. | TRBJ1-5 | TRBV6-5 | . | TGTGCCAGCAGTCCCCCGGACCAGAATCAGCCCCAGCATTTT | CASSPPDQNQPQHF
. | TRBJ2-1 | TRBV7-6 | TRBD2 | TGTGCCAGCAGCTTAAGCGCTAGCGGGAGATCGGGGAATGAGCAGTTCTTC | CASSLSASGRSGNEQFF
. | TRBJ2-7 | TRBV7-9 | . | TGTGCCAGCAGCTTGGTAGGGGGGAGCGAGCAGTACTTC | CASSLVGGSEQYF
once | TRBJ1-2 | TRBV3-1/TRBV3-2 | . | TGTGCCAGCACGAAGGGGGTAGGTGGCTACACCTTC | CASTKGVGGYTF
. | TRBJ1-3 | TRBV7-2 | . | TGTGCCAGCAGCCCGCACATGAGCAACACCATATATTTT | CASSPHMSNTIYF
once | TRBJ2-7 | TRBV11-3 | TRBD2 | TGTGCCAGCAGCTTAGTACCAGCGGGAGTGCGCGAGCAGTACTTC | CASSLVPAGVREQYF
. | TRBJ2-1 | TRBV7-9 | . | TGTGCCAGCAGCTTATCCGGAAAGCATGAGCAGTTCTTC | CASSLSGKHEQFF
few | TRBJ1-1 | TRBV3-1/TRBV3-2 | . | TGTGCCAGCAGCCAGTGGCTCGGGAACACTGAAGCTTTCTTT | CASSQWLGNTEAFF
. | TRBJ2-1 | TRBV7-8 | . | TGTGCCAGCAGCCCCCCAACCCGGAATGAGCAGTTCTTC | CASSPPTRNEQFF
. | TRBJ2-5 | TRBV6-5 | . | TGTGCCAGCAGTTTAGATAGCGGCGACCAAGAGACCCAGTACTTC | CASSLDSGDQETQYF
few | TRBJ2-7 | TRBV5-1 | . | TGCGCCAGCAGCCCGTCCCCTGACAACGAGCAGTACTTC | CASSPSPDNEQYF
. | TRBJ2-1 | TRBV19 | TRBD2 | TGTGCCAGTAGCACCGGGACTAGCGGATACAATGAGCAGTTCTTC | CASSTGTSGYNEQFF
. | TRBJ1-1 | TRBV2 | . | TGTGCCAGCAGTGAAGTGGGGGGGGCGTCGAACACTGAAGCTTTCTTT | CASSEVGGASNTEAFF
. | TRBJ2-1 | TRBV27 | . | TGTGCCAGCAGCGACAGGTCATACAATGAGCAGTTCTTC | CASSDRSYNEQFF
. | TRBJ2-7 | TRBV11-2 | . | TGTGCCAGCAGTTTTGCCGGGGGCGGATACGAGCAGTACTTC | CASSFAGGGYEQYF
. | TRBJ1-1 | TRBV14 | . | TGTGCCAGCAGCCCACGACCGAACACTGAAGCTTTCTTT | CASSPRPNTEAFF
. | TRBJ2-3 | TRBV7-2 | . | TGTGCCAGCAGCCCAGGGGGCACAGATACGCAGTATTTT | CASSPGGTDTQYF
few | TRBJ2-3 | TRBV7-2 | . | TGTGCCAGCAGCCCGACAACTAGCACAGATACGCAGTATTTT | CASSPTTSTDTQYF
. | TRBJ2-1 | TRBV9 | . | TGTGCCAGCAGCGTAGAACCCCTGGGGAATGAGCAGTTCTTC | CASSVEPLGNEQFF
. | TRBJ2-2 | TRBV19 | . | TGTGCCAGTAGTATACAGGTCGGGGAGCTGTTTTTT | CASSIQVGELFF
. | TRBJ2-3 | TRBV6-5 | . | TGTGCCAGCAGTCGGACTAGCACAGATACGCAGTATTTT | CASSRTSTDTQYF
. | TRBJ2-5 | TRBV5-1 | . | TGCGCCAGCAGCTTGGTCCCGGGAGTGGAGACCCAGTACTTC | CASSLVPGVETQYF
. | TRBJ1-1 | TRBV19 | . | TGTGCCAGTAGTGCCCGGACAGAGGACACTGAAGCTTTCTTT | CASSARTEDTEAFF
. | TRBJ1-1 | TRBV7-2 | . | TGTGCCAGCAGCTCCCAGGGTAGTACTGAAGCTTTCTTT | CASSSQGSTEAFF
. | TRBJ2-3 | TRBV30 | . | TGTGCCTGGAAGGCCCTAAGTTCAGATACGCAGTATTTT | CAWKALSSDTQYF
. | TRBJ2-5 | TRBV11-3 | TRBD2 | TGTGCCAGCAGCTTAGGGGGGGGGCCTAGCGGGCAAGAGACCCAGTACTTC | CASSLGGGPSGQETQYF
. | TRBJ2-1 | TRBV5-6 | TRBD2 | TGTGCCAGCAGCCCGTCTAGCGGGGGCGGGGATGAGCAGTTCTTC | CASSPSSGGGDEQFF
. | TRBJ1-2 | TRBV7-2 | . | TGTGCCAGCAGCCCCTTGGATACCGGGAGTATCTATGGCTACACCTTC | CASSPLDTGSIYGYTF
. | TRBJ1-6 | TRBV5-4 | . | TGTGCCAGCAGCACCGACAGTACTTCACCCCTCCACTTT | CASSTDSTSPLHF
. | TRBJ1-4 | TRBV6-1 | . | TGTGCCAGCAGTGAAAGGTGGGCAACTAATGAAAAACTGTTTTTT | CASSERWATNEKLFF
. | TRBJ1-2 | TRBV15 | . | TGTGCCACCAGCAAGGGCGGACAGAACTATGGCTACACCTTC | CATSKGGQNYGYTF
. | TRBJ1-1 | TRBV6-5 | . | TGTGCCAGCAGTCGCGACCAGACCGCCTACGCTGAAGCTTTCTTT | CASSRDQTAYAEAFF
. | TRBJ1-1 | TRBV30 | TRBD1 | TGTGCCTGGAGTGTGGGCAGGGGGAAGACTGAAGCTTTCTTT | CAWSVGRGKTEAFF
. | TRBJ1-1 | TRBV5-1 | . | TGCGCCAGCAGCTTAAATCTTCCTAACGCGAACACTGAAGCTTTCTTT | CASSLNLPNANTEAFF
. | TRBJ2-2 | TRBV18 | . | TGTGCCAGCTCACCACCCATAACCGGGGAGCTGTTTTTT | CASSPPITGELFF
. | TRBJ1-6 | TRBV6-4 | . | TGTGCCAGCAGCCCTGGACCGGCGGGTAATTCACCCCTCCACTTT | CASSPGPAGNSPLHF
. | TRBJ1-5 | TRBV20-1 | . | TGCAGTGCTAGTACCGGGGCGAGCAATCAGCCCCAGCATTTT | CSASTGASNQPQHF
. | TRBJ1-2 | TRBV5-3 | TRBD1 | TGTGCCAGAAGCTTGGAGGGGGGACAGGGCGCCTCTAACTATGGCTACACCTTC | CARSLEGGQGASNYGYTF
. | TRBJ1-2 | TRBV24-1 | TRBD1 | TGTGCCACCAGTGACGGACAGGGGGTAAACTATGGCTACACCTTC | CATSDGQGVNYGYTF
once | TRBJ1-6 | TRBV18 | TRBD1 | TGTGCCAGCTCAGGCCGGGACAGAGATTCACCCCTCCACTTT | CASSGRDRDSPLHF
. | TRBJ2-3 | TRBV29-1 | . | TGCAGCGTTGGGGTAATAGACAGATCAGATACGCAGTATTTT | CSVGVIDRSDTQYF
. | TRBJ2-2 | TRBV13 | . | TGTGCCAGCAGCTTGAGTTTCGTTGGGTTCCAGGGAAAGACCGGGGAGCTGTTTTTT | CASSLSFVGFQGKTGELFF
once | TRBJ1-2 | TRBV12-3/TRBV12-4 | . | TGTGCCAGCACGACGGGGGCGCGGTTTGGCTACACCTTC | CASTTGARFGYTF
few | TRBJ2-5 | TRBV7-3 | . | TGTGCCAGCAGCAGGGACTACCAAGAGACCCAGTACTTC | CASSRDYQETQYF
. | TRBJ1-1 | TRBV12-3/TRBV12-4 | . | TGTGCCAGCAGGCAGGGCGGCCGCACTGAAGCTTTCTTT | CASRQGGRTEAFF
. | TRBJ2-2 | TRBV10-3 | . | TGTGCCACCACCCGTCCGAACACCGGGGAGCTGTTTTTT | CATTRPNTGELFF
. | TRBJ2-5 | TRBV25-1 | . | TGTGCCAGCAGGCCTGTCGGAGGCGGACAAGAGACCCAGTACTTC | CASRPVGGGQETQYF
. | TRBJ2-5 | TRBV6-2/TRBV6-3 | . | TGTGCCAGCAGTTCCGGGACCCTCCTCGGGACCCAGTACTTC | CASSSGTLLGTQYF